These 5 T cell receptor beta chains were sequenced from one sample in a study of OX40 agonist ivuxolimab in advanced cancers. Sequenced by immunoSEQ multiplex PCR; TCRdb stores in-frame clones only, minus some. The sample gives under 85,000 clones, roughly 91% of which show up once; 0.2% to 0.3% is in the top ten. The source material was CD4+ or CD8+ T cells sorted from blood, sampled in a trial of the OX40 agonist ivuxolimab. The source is an adult with an advanced solid tumor such as melanoma, head and neck, liver or kidney cancer.

V usage is TRBV19 and J usage is TRBJ2-2; 10 bases map to TRBD1. The CDR3 length is 15 residues. V shed 8 bases and J 8 bases; nucleotides not matched to a gene: 11. Germline CDR1 and CDR2: LNHDA and SQIVND (reference sequence). CDR3 in amino acids: CASDKGQGIAGELFF. The CDR3 DNA reads TGTGCCAGTGATAAGGGACAGGGGATAGCGGGGGAGCTGTTTTTT.

The chain is built from TRBV19 and TRBJ1-2, with D tentatively TRBD1 (5 bases). V lost 3 bases to trimming and J lost 3 bases, with 8 bases between them. There are 13 residues in the CDR3. Germline loops: CDR1 LNHDA, CDR2 SQIVND (reference sequence). The CDR3 DNA reads as TGTGCCAGTAGTATTCAAGGGGACTATGGCTACACCTTC. The encoded protein is CASSIQGDYGYTF.

This chain connects TRBV11-1 to TRBJ2-5, with 7 bases matching TRBD1. The CDR3 covers 14 residues. Per germline, CDR1 SGHAT and CDR2 FQDESV (reference sequence). V lost 4 bases to trimming and J lost 0 bases; unmatched junction nucleotides: 2. DNA for the CDR3: TGTGCCAGCAGCTATGGACAGGACCAAGAGACCCAGTACTTC. It specifies CASSYGQDQETQYF.

This rearrangement joins TRBV5-1 to TRBJ2-5, with a tentative D call TRBD1 (6 bases). The CDR3 extends over 15 amino acids. The V end lost 3 bases, the J end lost 2 bases, and 14 bases lay between the germline ends. The V gene's germline CDR1 is SGHRS and CDR2 YFSETQ. The CDR3 spells CASSSTGTLQETQYF. The CDR3 bases are TGCGCCAGCAGCTCCACCGGGACATTACAAGAGACCCAGTACTTC.

The J gene is TRBJ1-3, the V gene TRBV10-1, with a weak D call TRBD1 (6 bases). CDR3 size: 17 residues. Trimming took off 0 bases at V and 1 base at J, with 13 bases between the two ends. CDR1 and CDR2 (germline): WNHNN, SYGVQD (reference sequence). The CDR3 region is CASSESRWGQSGNTIYF. The CDR3 DNA is TGCGCCAGCAGTGAGTCGCGTTGGGGGCAATCTGGAAACACCATATATTTT.